This TCR beta chain was found in a study of cytomegalovirus exposure and HLA in healthy donors. Concerning this clone: Antigen unknown.

This CDR3 is built from 13 residues. The V gene end was trimmed by 6 bases and the J gene end by 8 bases; junction bases not matched to a gene: 6. Germline CDR1 is LNHDA and CDR2 is SQIVND (reference sequence). Study-level results: Most TCR sequences were uncommon, yet certain public TCRs appeared in many donors.

The PCR was carried out with 60 Vbeta primers and 13 Jbeta primers. The method was immunoSEQ multiplex PCR; TCRdb's version includes in-frame clones alone and lacks a portion of them. The data contain 150,000 or so clones, approximately 69% of them singletons. The origin of this receptor is a young man in good health and CMV-seronegative. Material for sequencing was PBMCs. V and J are TRBV19 and TRBJ1-4, with 7 bases matching TRBD1. This CDR3 is CASSWGTAEKLFF. CDR3 in DNA: TGTGCCAGTAGCTGGGGGACAGCCGAAAAACTGTTTTTT. Based on the CDR3 plus reference TRBV19 and TRBJ1-4, the full variable domain is DGGITQSPKYLFRKEGQNVTLSCEQNLNHDAMYWYRQDPGQGLRLIYYSQIVNDFQKGDIAEGYSVSREKKESFPLTVTSAQKNPTAFYLCASSWGTAEKLFFGSGTQLSVL.